Sequencing of this T cell receptor (beta chain) was carried out in a study of cytomegalovirus exposure and HLA in healthy donors. In the study overall: In terms of ancestry, the Caucasian-associated cluster contained more than 65% of the approximately 400 genotyped donors.

CDR3 length: 14 residues. PCR was performed using 60 Vbeta and 13 Jbeta primers. Generated by immunoSEQ multiplex PCR, the TCRdb table keeps only in-frame clones and is missing some. The sample totals 75,000 to 95,000 clones; its top ten clones hold approximately 1.6%. This sequence originates from an older woman in good health and CMV-seronegative. The genes are TRBV21-1 and TRBJ2-1; TRBD2 is taken as the D call from the table, unchecked against the DNA. TRBV21-1 is a pseudogene locus. The sample was PBMCs. The DNA of the CDR3 is TGTGCCAGCATACCGGGAGGGCCTAGGAATGAGCAGTTCTTC. It yields the protein CASIPGGPRNEQFF.